A selection of T cell receptor beta chains follows, all from one sample in a study of T-cell reconstitution after alpha-beta-depleted transplantation in children. TCRdb processed the PCR reads anew with MiXCR; each CDR3 protein has one entry. Among about a million distinct CDR3 sequences listed, roughly 29% were seen once. Here the sequenced sample was PBMCs, mostly from graft donor cells, taken 360 days after TCRalphabeta/CD19-depleted stem cell transplant. The receptor source for this set is a boy younger than two who had a stem cell transplant for SCID, so the T cells may come from the graft donor. Both conserved end residues are part of each CDR3. Size is stated for part of the rows, as once, few or many counts, or as a class when the clone is expanded.

v_call,j_call,clone_size,cdr3_aa
TRBV7-6,TRBJ2-1,NA,CASSPGAGVYNEQFF
TRBV3-1,TRBJ2-7,few,CASSYASYEQYF
TRBV20-1,TRBJ2-5,NA,CSAMKRGVGETQYF
TRBV9,TRBJ2-3,few,CASSSQADTQYF
TRBV27,TRBJ2-3,few,CASSPRTSGLIDTQYF
TRBV12-3/TRBV12-4,TRBJ1-2,few,CASSLRHYGYTF
TRBV29-1,TRBJ1-2,few,CSVESDQDLGYTF
TRBV6-2/TRBV6-3,TRBJ2-7,few,CASSYNKPIHEQYF
TRBV3-1,TRBJ2-1,NA,CASSQGRAYWDEQFF
TRBV25-1,TRBJ2-7,few,CASSTSTGTTYYEQYF
TRBV12-3/TRBV12-4,TRBJ2-7,few,CASSLGRTAAYEQYF
TRBV19,TRBJ2-1,few,CASSINPGGLWISYNEQFF
TRBV4-1,TRBJ1-6,few,CASSQVTWKGYSPLHF
TRBV6-1,TRBJ1-6,few,CASSMTPYSPLHF
TRBV12-3/TRBV12-4,TRBJ2-7,few,CASSFGRPPYEQYF
TRBV12-3/TRBV12-4,TRBJ1-2,few,CASSAAGTGGYGYTF
TRBV12-3/TRBV12-4,TRBJ1-1,NA,CASSLSFGRGTNTEAFF
TRBV20-1,TRBJ2-7,NA,CSASPGSHYEQYF
TRBV27,TRBJ1-5,NA,CASSTNRVGQPQHF
TRBV16,TRBJ2-5,NA,CASSQLRSGGGETQYF
TRBV11-2,TRBJ1-3,NA,CASSLVRARRGNTIYF
TRBV4-2,TRBJ2-7,few,CASSQDVLAGSSYEQYF
TRBV20-1,TRBJ1-6,few,CSASSRDRVSPLHF
TRBV7-6,TRBJ2-3,few,CASSYPDNTDTQYF
TRBV27,TRBJ1-5,few,CASSLSGVEQPQHF
TRBV29-1,TRBJ2-5,NA,CSPGQGIGRYQETQYF
TRBV20-1,TRBJ2-1,NA,CSARSGRAGYEQFF
TRBV5-1,TRBJ2-5,NA,CASSLGSKETQYF
TRBV29-1,TRBJ2-1,NA,CSVRQNNEQFF
TRBV29-1,TRBJ2-7,NA,CSVEDPPLQYF
TRBV19,TRBJ2-1,few,CASSGWGSYNEQFF
TRBV27,TRBJ2-7,NA,CASRTSGTGPYEQYF
TRBV7-9,TRBJ2-1,NA,CASKRPGYYNEQFF